The 17 T cell receptor beta chains below come from one sample, sequenced in a study of blood T cell repertoires in COVID-19. Data came from immunoSEQ multiplex PCR; TCRdb stores just in-frame clones and leaves some out. The table has tens of thousands of clones, roughly nine tenths seen once; the top ten hold around a sixth. The material sequenced was peripheral blood. Receptors were obtained from a man aged 80 or over in a cohort sampled during active COVID-19.

The chain is built from TRBV13 and TRBJ1-1; the D is unclear. Germline-derived CDR1 and CDR2 are PRHDT and FYEKMQ (reference sequence). V was pared by 1 base and J by 1 base, with 4 bases between. The CDR3 is 13 residues long. DNA of the CDR3: TGTGCCAGCAGCTTAGAACAGAACACTGAAGCTTTCTTT. This translates into CASSLEQNTEAFF.

V is TRBV4-3 and J is TRBJ1-4; 9 bases map to TRBD1. There are 15 residues in the CDR3. The ends lost 4 bases at V and 5 bases at J; junction bases unmatched: 5. The germline V gene encodes CDR1 LGHNA and CDR2 YSLEER. In nucleotides, the CDR3 is TGCGCCAGCAGCCCGGGGGACAGGGAAAATGAAAAACTGTTTTTT. Translating it yields CASSPGDRENEKLFF.

The gene calls are TRBV7-9 and TRBJ2-7, with a possible D match to TRBD2 (5 bases). Looked up from germline, CDR1 is SEHNR and CDR2 is FQNEAQ (reference sequence). CDR3 size: 17 residues. V lost 5 bases and J lost 1, with 21 bases in between. The CDR3 DNA sequence: TGTGCCAGCAGCCCACGGAGGCAGGTTGGTGTATCCTACGAGCAGTACTTC. Protein: CASSPRRQVGVSYEQYF.

The chain carries TRBV29-1 and TRBJ2-5, with 12 bases fitting TRBD2. Germline CDR1 reads SQVTM; CDR2 reads ANQGSEA. The CDR3 spans 13 residues. V was clipped by 7 bases and J by 5 bases; unmatched bases: 5. CDR3 protein: CSGASGGAETQYF. The DNA of the CDR3 is TGCAGCGGAGCTAGCGGGGGGGCGGAGACCCAGTACTTC.

The chain employs TRBV7-2 and TRBJ2-2, with 8 positions matching TRBD1. J gave up 4 bases and V 4 bases, and 5 bases lay outside the gene matches. Germline V gene sequence: CDR1 SGHTA, CDR2 FQGNSA. CDR3 length: 15 residues. The CDR3 region is CASSSGQVLTGELFF. The CDR3 nucleotides read TGTGCCAGCAGCTCGGGACAGGTCCTCACCGGGGAGCTGTTTTTT.

The chain combines TRBV2 with TRBJ1-1, with D uncertain. CDR1 and CDR2 (germline): SNHLY, FYNNEI. Trimming cost V 9 bases and J 0 bases, with 5 bases left between them. CDR3 length equals 11 residues. The CDR3 protein is CASTVNTEAFF. The CDR3 bases are TGTGCCAGTACAGTGAACACTGAAGCTTTCTTT.

The chain recombines TRBV19 with TRBJ2-1; 12 bases agree with TRBD2. With V trimmed by 10 bases and J by 1 base, 5 bases remained unmatched. Germline V gene data show CDR1 as LNHDA and CDR2 as SQIVND (reference sequence). The CDR3 totals 15 residues. Here the CDR3 reads CATLAGGPSYNEQFF. CDR3 DNA: TGTGCCACTCTAGCGGGGGGGCCGTCCTACAATGAGCAGTTCTTC.

This chain uses TRBV2 with TRBJ2-3; no reliable D call. Between the trimmed V and J ends, which lost 2 bases and 2 bases, there was a span of 14 bases. The CDR3 runs to 16 residues. Germline lookup yields CDR1 SNHLY and CDR2 FYNNEI. The CDR3 DNA sequence: TGTGCCAGCAGTGAAATCGGAAACACTATCACAGATACGCAGTATTTT. This encodes CASSEIGNTITDTQYF.

The table lists this clone with a count of one. This chain uses TRBV15 with TRBJ1-6, with 7 bases fitting TRBD1. CDR1 is LNHNV and CDR2 is YYDKDF in the germline V gene (reference sequence). The CDR3 runs 19 residues. The trim removed 4 bases at V and 10 bases at J, leaving 22 bases unmatched. The CDR3 nucleotides are TGTGCCACCAGCACCCGACCCAAACTTCCCAACAGGGGTACATCACCCCTCCACTTT. It yields the protein CATSTRPKLPNRGTSPLHF.

The chain couples TRBV7-9 to TRBJ1-5; D is unclear. CDR3 length equals 14 residues. V lost 3 bases and J 0 bases, leaving 6 bases between the germline ends. Germline V CDR1 and CDR2: SEHNR, FQNEAQ (reference sequence). The CDR3 DNA is TGTGCCAGCAGCTTCGGGAATAGCAATCAGCCCCAGCATTTT. It codes for CASSFGNSNQPQHF. The full variable domain, in which reference TRBV7-9 and TRBJ1-5 provide the parts outside the CDR3, is DTGVSQNPRHKITKRGQNVTFRCDPISEHNRLYWYRQTLGQGPEFLTYFQNEAQLEKSRLLSDRFSAERPKGSFSTLEIQRTEQGDSAMYLCASSFGNSNQPQHFGDGTRLSIL.

The chain has TRBV5-8 and TRBJ2-5; the match to TRBD1 covers 7 bases. The CDR3 has 13 residues. Per the germline V gene, CDR1 is SGHTS and CDR2 is YDEGEE. The junction had 6 bases not matched to a gene; V was cut back by 5 bases and J by 5 bases. The CDR3 region has the DNA TGTGCCAGCAGGACACAGGGGACGGAGACCCAGTACTTC. This translates into CASRTQGTETQYF.

The V call is TRBV7-2, the J call TRBJ1-1; 8 bases agree with TRBD1. The CDR3 extends over 14 amino acids. The J segment lost 1 base and the V segment lost 5 bases, leaving 3 bases of the junction unmatched. The germline V gene encodes CDR1 SGHTA and CDR2 FQGNSA. CDR3 loop: CASSPGQGNTEAFF. CDR3 DNA sequence: TGTGCCAGCAGCCCCGGACAGGGGAACACTGAAGCTTTCTTT.

The chain couples TRBV5-1 to TRBJ1-4, with TRBD1 as a possible D gene (5 bases). The CDR3 is 14 residues long. Germline loops: CDR1 SGHRS, CDR2 YFSETQ. The V end was cut by 5 bases, the J end by 6 bases, with 14 bases between. In DNA form, the CDR3 reads TGCGCCAGCAGTTATGGGGGGACGGATGAAAAACTGTTTTTT. It codes for CASSYGGTDEKLFF.

The V gene is TRBV19, the J gene TRBJ2-3; possibly TRBD1 for D (5 bases). V shed 2 bases and J shed 5 bases, with 8 bases lying between them. Germline V lookup: CDR1 LNHDA, CDR2 SQIVND (reference sequence). This CDR3 has 13 amino acids. CDR3 residues: CASSIQGGDTQYF. The CDR3 nucleotides read TGTGCCAGTAGTATACAGGGCGGAGATACGCAGTATTTT.

The rearrangement uses TRBV7-9 and TRBJ1-2; TRBD1 agrees at 7 bases. This CDR3 has 15 residues. Germline CDR1 SEHNR, CDR2 FQNEAQ (reference sequence). V dropped 4 bases and J dropped 4; count of bases not matched to a gene: 9. CDR3 DNA: TGTGCCAGCAGCTGGGCCGACAGGGTTTCCTATGGCTACACCTTC. Its protein product is CASSWADRVSYGYTF.

V usage is TRBV2 and J usage is TRBJ1-4, with D possibly being TRBD1 (6 bases). The germline V and J ends were trimmed by 0 bases and 5 bases, with 10 bases remaining between them. The CDR3 loop spans 15 amino acids. CDR1 and CDR2 from the germline V gene are SNHLY and FYNNEI. The CDR3 is CASSEAGGENEKLFF. The CDR3, as DNA: TGTGCCAGCAGTGAAGCAGGGGGGGAAAATGAAAAACTGTTTTTT.

The chain is built from TRBV6-2 or TRBV6-3 and TRBJ1-6; TRBD1 might be the D (6 bases). The CDR3 length is 18 residues. Germline V gene lookup returns CDR1 MNHEY and CDR2 SVGEGT. Trimming shortened V by 6 bases and J by 9 bases, and 27 bases separated the two germline ends. The CDR3 loop is CASSVVTGTLRKGSPLHF. CDR3 nucleotide sequence: TGTGCCAGCAGCGTCGTGACAGGAACTCTTCGGAAGGGTTCACCCCTCCACTTT.